Shown below are 3 T cell receptor beta chains from a single sample sequenced in a study of blood T cell repertoires in COVID-19. The method was immunoSEQ multiplex PCR; TCRdb's version includes in-frame clones alone and lacks a portion of them. Here the sample spans around 100,000 clones, around 87% being singletons. The material sequenced was peripheral blood. These TCRs come from a woman older than 75 with acute or convalescent COVID-19.

V usage is TRBV18 and J usage is TRBJ2-2; weak D call: TRBD2 (5 bases). V was pared by 3 bases and J by 4 bases, with 18 bases between. The CDR3 spans 17 residues. Germline CDR1 reads KGHSH; CDR2 reads LQKENI. CDR3 sequence (DNA): TGTGCCAGCTCACCCGGGGTCCCAGAGGCAGTCACCGGGGAGCTGTTTTTT. Translated, it gives CASSPGVPEAVTGELFF.

The chain is built from TRBV6-5 and TRBJ1-5; tentative D call: TRBD1 (6 bases). Trimming removed 4 bases from V and 2 bases from J, with 15 bases in between. Germline V gene data show CDR1 as MNHEY and CDR2 as SVGAGI. CDR3 length: 16 residues. The CDR3, as DNA: TGTGCCAGCAGTTCCGGGAGGCCAGGGGGCAATCAGCCCCAGCATTTT. Its translation is CASSSGRPGGNQPQHF.

This sequence joins TRBV7-6 and TRBJ1-3, with D perhaps matching TRBD1 (6 bases). The CDR3 loop spans 15 amino acids. Germline lookup yields CDR1 SGHVS and CDR2 FNYEAQ. Trimming left V 5 bases short and J 0 bases short, with 11 bases between. This CDR3 is CASSTGTNSGNTIYF. The CDR3 bases are TGTGCCAGCAGCACCGGGACAAACTCTGGAAACACCATATATTTT.